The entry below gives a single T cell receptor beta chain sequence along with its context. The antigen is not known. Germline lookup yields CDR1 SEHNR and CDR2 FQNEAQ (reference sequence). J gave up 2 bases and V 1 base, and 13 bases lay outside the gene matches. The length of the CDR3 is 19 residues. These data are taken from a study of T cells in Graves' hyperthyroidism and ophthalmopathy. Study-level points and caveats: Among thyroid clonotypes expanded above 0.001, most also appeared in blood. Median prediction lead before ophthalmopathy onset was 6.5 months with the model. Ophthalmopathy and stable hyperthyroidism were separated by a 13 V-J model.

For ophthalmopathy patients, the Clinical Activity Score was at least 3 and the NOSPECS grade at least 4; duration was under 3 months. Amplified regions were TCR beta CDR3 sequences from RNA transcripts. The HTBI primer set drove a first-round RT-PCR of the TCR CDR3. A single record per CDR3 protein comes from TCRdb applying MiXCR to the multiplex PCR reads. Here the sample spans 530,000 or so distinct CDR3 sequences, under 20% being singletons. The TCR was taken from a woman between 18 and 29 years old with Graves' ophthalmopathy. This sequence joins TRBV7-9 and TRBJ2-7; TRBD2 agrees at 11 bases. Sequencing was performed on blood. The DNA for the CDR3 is TGTGCCAGCAGCTTAGAATCTAGCGGGAGGCAGTTTGGTCCCTACGAGCAGTACTTC. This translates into CASSLESSGRQFGPYEQYF.